The 17 T cell receptor beta chains below were found in one sample sequenced in a study of beta chain features in type 1 diabetes. Expressed TCRB transcripts were sequenced because the isolated RNA had all been reverse transcribed beforehand. Data came from immunoSEQ multiplex PCR; TCRdb stores just in-frame clones and leaves some out. The sample comprises about 220,000 clones, about a tenth of which are singletons, and 1% to 1.5% rests with the top ten. Material: central memory CD4+ T cells from blood. These receptors were taken from a man in his late teens or twenties in good health.

The CDR3 loop is CASSDSTGGYYNEQFF. The DNA of the CDR3 is TGTGCCAGCAGTGATTCTACAGGGGGCTATTACAATGAGCAGTTCTTC. The rearrangement joins TRBV25-1 to TRBJ2-1, with 9 bases that match TRBD1. V dropped 3 bases and J dropped 4; count of bases not matched to a gene: 7. Germline assignment: CDR1 MGHDK and CDR2 SYGVNS. The CDR3 runs 16 residues.

The chain uses TRBV5-1 and TRBJ1-2; D uncertain. The V end was cut by 4 bases, the J end by 3 bases, with 10 bases between. Germline V gene lookup returns CDR1 SGHRS and CDR2 YFSETQ. The CDR3 runs to 13 residues. The CDR3 sequence: CASSVSHDYGYTF. As DNA, the CDR3 is TGCGCCAGCAGCGTCTCCCATGACTATGGCTACACCTTC.

The sample holds a few counts of this clone. CDR3 sequence (DNA): TGTGCCAGCAGTATCGACGGATCTAATCAGCCCCAGCATTTT. Residues: CASSIDGSNQPQHF. The V and J genes are TRBV7-2 and TRBJ1-5; D is uncertain. The ends were cut back, 6 bases at V and 4 bases at J, with 13 bases in the middle. This CDR3 is 14 amino acids long. The germline gives CDR1 SGHTA, CDR2 FQGNSA.

The chain links TRBV30 to TRBJ2-7; D call uncertain. This CDR3 contains 12 residues. Germline V gives CDR1 GTSNPN, CDR2 SVGIG (reference sequence). V gave up 3 bases and J gave up 3 bases, with 9 bases separating them. CDR3 loop: CAWSASSYEQYF. In DNA form, the CDR3 reads TGTGCCTGGAGCGCCAGCAGCTACGAGCAGTACTTC.

The V and J genes are TRBV9 and TRBJ2-1; 10 bases fit TRBD1. Germline lookup yields CDR1 SGDLS and CDR2 YYNGEE. With 3 bases clipped from V and 4 bases from J, the junction kept 4 bases outside the gene matches. This CDR3 contains 15 residues. The CDR3 DNA reads TGTGCCAGCAGCGAACGGACAGGGGGGTACAATGAGCAGTTCTTC. Translated: CASSERTGGYNEQFF.

This clone was picked up a small number of times. This chain connects TRBV30 to TRBJ2-1, with D maybe TRBD2 (6 bases). The CDR3 covers 14 residues. V was cut by 2 bases and J by 7 bases, with 15 bases left in between. Per the germline V gene, CDR1 is GTSNPN and CDR2 is SVGIG (reference sequence). CDR3: CAWSSGTLGNEQFF. CDR3 DNA sequence: TGTGCCTGGAGTTCCGGGACTTTGGGGAATGAGCAGTTCTTC.

The J gene is TRBJ2-1, the V gene TRBV15; TRBD1 aligns across 9 bases. The CDR3 length is 15 residues. CDR1 is LNHNV and CDR2 is YYDKDF in the germline V gene (reference sequence). After removal of 5 bases from V and 7 bases from J, the junction contained 9 bases not matched to a gene. The CDR3 protein is CATSAYRGRGNEQFF. The DNA of the CDR3 is TGTGCCACCAGCGCTTACAGGGGGCGGGGGAATGAGCAGTTCTTC.

This chain's CDR3 is CASSGSSRRVSETQYF. DNA of the CDR3: TGTGCCAGTAGTGGGTCAAGTCGACGGGTCTCGGAGACCCAGTACTTC. V and J are TRBV19 and TRBJ2-5, with D unclear. In germline, CDR1 is LNHDA, CDR2 SQIVND (reference sequence). Trimming took 5 bases from V and 5 from J, leaving 21 bases between them. This CDR3 comprises 16 residues.

The V gene is TRBV7-2, the J gene TRBJ2-7; D is uncertain. CDR3 length: 14 residues. The V and J ends lost 0 bases and 2 bases respectively, with 8 bases between them. Looked up from germline, CDR1 is SGHTA and CDR2 is FQGNSA. CDR3 region: CASSLADTTYEQYF. Written as DNA, the CDR3 is TGTGCCAGCAGCTTAGCTGACACCACCTACGAGCAGTACTTC.

This rearrangement joins TRBV7-6 to TRBJ2-1; 11 nucleotides align to TRBD2. The CDR3 loop spans 18 amino acids. V lost 0 bases to trimming and J lost 9 bases; unmatched junction nucleotides: 13. The germline CDR1 and CDR2 sequences are SGHVS and FNYEAQ. DNA for the CDR3: TGTGCCAGCAGCTTAGCGAGGAATAGCGGGAGGGTCTTGGGTGAGCAGTTCTTC. It codes for CASSLARNSGRVLGEQFF.

This clone appeared a few times. The sample contains more than one DNA sequence encoding this CDR3. J is TRBJ2-1 and V is TRBV5-1, with 11 nucleotides matching TRBD2. V was pared by 2 bases and J by 4 bases, with 2 bases of the junction left unmatched. Looked up from germline, CDR1 is SGHRS and CDR2 is YFSETQ. CDR3 length: 15 residues. The CDR3: CASSFTSGGYNEQFF. CDR3 DNA: TGCGCCAGCAGCTTTACTAGCGGGGGATACAATGAGCAGTTCTTC.

This clone has just a few counts. The V call is TRBV28, the J call TRBJ2-1; TRBD1 matches at 10 bases. Trimming cost V 2 bases and J 7 bases; bases outside gene matches: 5. Looked up from germline, CDR1 is MDHEN and CDR2 is SYDVKM. The CDR3 covers 15 residues. The DNA of the CDR3 is TGTGCCAGCAGTTTAGGGACAGGGGTCGGAAATGAGCAGTTCTTC. Translation: CASSLGTGVGNEQFF.

The genes are TRBV19 and TRBJ2-5; TRBD2 aligns across 12 bases. There are 15 residues in the CDR3. V shed 7 bases, J shed 5 bases, and the junction held 8 bases outside the gene matches. Looked up from germline, CDR1 is LNHDA and CDR2 is SQIVND (reference sequence). CDR3 nucleotides: TGTGCCAGTAAGAAGAGACTAGCGGGAGAGGAGACCCAGTACTTC. Amino acid sequence: CASKKRLAGEETQYF.

This clone was detected only a few times. The chain links TRBV2 to TRBJ2-2; 7 positions match TRBD2. V gave up 7 bases and J gave up 5 bases; unmatched junction bases: 10. CDR3 size: 15 residues. From germline, CDR1 is SNHLY and CDR2 FYNNEI. CDR3 nucleotide sequence: TGTGCCAGCATGACTGGGCGGGAGACGACCGGGGAGCTGTTTTTT. As protein: CASMTGRETTGELFF.

CDR3: CASSQVSRGYEQFF. The CDR3 coding sequence is TGCGCCAGCAGCCAAGTGTCCCGGGGGTATGAGCAGTTCTTC. This chain connects TRBV4-3 to TRBJ2-1; the D gene is possibly TRBD2 (6 bases). Looked up from germline, CDR1 is LGHNA and CDR2 is YSLEER. The germline V and J ends were trimmed by 1 base and 8 bases, with 12 bases remaining between them. This CDR3 spans 14 amino acids.

The rearrangement joins TRBV6-1 to TRBJ2-1; 12 bases are shared with TRBD2. J lost 6 bases, V lost 3 bases, and 6 bases had no gene match. This CDR3 is 16 amino acids long. Germline-derived CDR1 and CDR2 are MNHNS and SASEGT. CDR3 in DNA: TGTGCCAGCAGTGAGTCCCCTAGCGGGAGGGGCAATGAGCAGTTCTTC. Its translation: CASSESPSGRGNEQFF.

This clone has a count of ten or more. The CDR3 DNA reads as TGTGCCAGCAGACCTCTACTAGCGGGATACACCGGGGAGCTGTTTTTT. Its translation is CASRPLLAGYTGELFF. V and J are TRBV5-6 and TRBJ2-2; 10 nucleotides align to TRBD2. The J segment lost 3 bases and the V segment lost 5 bases, leaving 7 bases of the junction unmatched. The germline CDR1 and CDR2 sequences are SGHDT and YYEEEE. There are 16 residues in the CDR3.